These T cell receptor beta chains were read from a single sample in a study of OX40 agonist ivuxolimab in advanced cancers. The repertoire was sequenced with immunoSEQ multiplex PCR; TCRdb's copy has only in-frame clones and lacks some. The table includes some 91,000 clones, roughly 86% detected once. The sequenced sample was CD4+ or CD8+ T cells sorted from blood, obtained in a trial of the OX40 agonist ivuxolimab. All receptors derive from an adult with an advanced solid tumor such as melanoma, head and neck, liver or kidney cancer. Each CDR3 is given with its conserved first and last residue. Each record gives: CDR3 DNA, CDR3 protein, J gene, clone size, V gene, D gene. The D gene is left open where the match is weak. Where a row states a size, it is once, few, many or the class of an expanded clone; other rows omit it.

CDR3 DNA: TGTGCCAGTAGTTTCTCGGACAGCTCCTACAATGAGCAGTTCTTC
CDR3 protein: CASSFSDSSYNEQFF
J gene: TRBJ2-1
clone size: .
V gene: TRBV19
D gene: .

CDR3 DNA: TGCGCCAGCAGCCCCGGACTGAACACTGAAGCTTTCTTT
CDR3 protein: CASSPGLNTEAFF
J gene: TRBJ1-1
clone size: .
V gene: TRBV5-1
D gene: .

CDR3 DNA: TGTGCCAGCAGCGAAGTCGGGACAGGGGCTTTTATGAACACTGAAGCTTTCTTT
CDR3 protein: CASSEVGTGAFMNTEAFF
J gene: TRBJ1-1
clone size: .
V gene: TRBV6-1
D gene: TRBD1

CDR3 DNA: TGTGCCAGCGATGATAGCGGGAGGGCCACCTACGAGCAGTACTTC
CDR3 protein: CASDDSGRATYEQYF
J gene: TRBJ2-7
clone size: .
V gene: TRBV2
D gene: TRBD2

CDR3 DNA: TGTGCCAGCAGTTCCGGGACAGGGGTCTACGAGCAGTACTTC
CDR3 protein: CASSSGTGVYEQYF
J gene: TRBJ2-7
clone size: .
V gene: TRBV28
D gene: TRBD1

CDR3 DNA: TGCAGTGCTAGTCAGAACACTGAAGCTTTCTTT
CDR3 protein: CSASQNTEAFF
J gene: TRBJ1-1
clone size: .
V gene: TRBV20-1
D gene: .

CDR3 DNA: TGCAGCGGTCTTCTGGAAAAACTGTTTTTT
CDR3 protein: CSGLLEKLFF
J gene: TRBJ1-4
clone size: few
V gene: TRBV29-1
D gene: .

CDR3 DNA: TGCGCCAGCAGTCCTAGCGGGAGCTCCTACAATGAGCAGTTCTTC
CDR3 protein: CASSPSGSSYNEQFF
J gene: TRBJ2-1
clone size: once
V gene: TRBV5-1
D gene: TRBD2

CDR3 DNA: TGTGCCAGCAGTTTAGCCCCCGACAGGGGGCCCAATCAGCCCCAGCATTTT
CDR3 protein: CASSLAPDRGPNQPQHF
J gene: TRBJ1-5
clone size: .
V gene: TRBV28
D gene: TRBD1

CDR3 DNA: TGTGCCAGCACAGCTCCCCCGGTCGTCAATGAGCAGTTCTTC
CDR3 protein: CASTAPPVVNEQFF
J gene: TRBJ2-1
clone size: .
V gene: TRBV28
D gene: .

CDR3 DNA: TGTGCCAGCAGCTTAGCCGCCCCAACTATCCTCACCTACAATGAGCAGTTCTTC
CDR3 protein: CASSLAAPTILTYNEQFF
J gene: TRBJ2-1
clone size: .
V gene: TRBV7-2
D gene: .

CDR3 DNA: TGTGCCAGCAGCTCCGGGAGTGATGAGCAGTTCTTC
CDR3 protein: CASSSGSDEQFF
J gene: TRBJ2-1
clone size: .
V gene: TRBV7-3
D gene: .

CDR3 DNA: TGTGCCAGCAGCGCGACGGACTATGGCTACACCTTC
CDR3 protein: CASSATDYGYTF
J gene: TRBJ1-2
clone size: .
V gene: TRBV28
D gene: .

CDR3 DNA: TGTGCCAGTAGTATAAGCGAGCTCGGGGAGCTGTTTTTT
CDR3 protein: CASSISELGELFF
J gene: TRBJ2-2
clone size: .
V gene: TRBV19
D gene: .

CDR3 DNA: TGCGCCAGCAGCCAAGGGCGGACAGGCAATGAAAAACTGTTTTTT
CDR3 protein: CASSQGRTGNEKLFF
J gene: TRBJ1-4
clone size: .
V gene: TRBV4-3
D gene: TRBD1

CDR3 DNA: TGTGCCAGCAGTTACGGCTCAGGCCCGATGAACACTGAAGCTTTCTTT
CDR3 protein: CASSYGSGPMNTEAFF
J gene: TRBJ1-1
clone size: .
V gene: TRBV6-5
D gene: .

CDR3 DNA: TGTGCCAGCAGCTTAACGCCAGGACAGGGACCCTATGGCTACACCTTC
CDR3 protein: CASSLTPGQGPYGYTF
J gene: TRBJ1-2
clone size: .
V gene: TRBV7-3
D gene: TRBD1

CDR3 DNA: TGCGCCAGCCAAATCACAGGGGACTCTGGGGCCAACGTCCTGACTTTC
CDR3 protein: CASQITGDSGANVLTF
J gene: TRBJ2-6
clone size: .
V gene: TRBV5-1
D gene: TRBD1

CDR3 DNA: TGTGCCAGCACCAATGAACAGCGCTACACCGGGGAGCTGTTTTTT
CDR3 protein: CASTNEQRYTGELFF
J gene: TRBJ2-2
clone size: .
V gene: TRBV7-6
D gene: .

CDR3 DNA: TGCAGCGTCCTCTCCTCGGCGGCGGGAAACATTCAGTACTTC
CDR3 protein: CSVLSSAAGNIQYF
J gene: TRBJ2-4
clone size: .
V gene: TRBV29-1
D gene: .

CDR3 DNA: TGTGCCAGCAGTGAAGGCCTAGCCTCTGGAAACACCATATATTTT
CDR3 protein: CASSEGLASGNTIYF
J gene: TRBJ1-3
clone size: .
V gene: TRBV6-1
D gene: .

CDR3 DNA: TGTGCCAGCACCCAGGGAAGCAATCAGCCCCAGCATTTT
CDR3 protein: CASTQGSNQPQHF
J gene: TRBJ1-5
clone size: .
V gene: TRBV2
D gene: .

CDR3 DNA: TGTGCCAGCAGACGACTAGTTGCGGGAGAGACCCAGTACTTC
CDR3 protein: CASRRLVAGETQYF
J gene: TRBJ2-5
clone size: .
V gene: TRBV6-5
D gene: .

CDR3 DNA: TGTGCCTGGAGTGTAAACCAACTACTACAGGGGGCGGCGGGCACTGAAGCTTTCTTT
CDR3 protein: CAWSVNQLLQGAAGTEAFF
J gene: TRBJ1-1
clone size: .
V gene: TRBV30
D gene: TRBD1

CDR3 DNA: TGTGCCAGCAGCATAGCTGCCGGGACAGGGGTTGGAAACACCATATATTTT
CDR3 protein: CASSIAAGTGVGNTIYF
J gene: TRBJ1-3
clone size: once
V gene: TRBV7-6
D gene: TRBD1

CDR3 DNA: TGTGCCAGCAGTGAATCCGACAGGGATCAGCCCCAGCATTTT
CDR3 protein: CASSESDRDQPQHF
J gene: TRBJ1-5
clone size: .
V gene: TRBV2
D gene: TRBD1

CDR3 DNA: TGCGCCAGCAGCTTGGTCCGGCGGGCTAGCGGGCCCACTTTTCGTACCGGGGAGCTGTTTTTT
CDR3 protein: CASSLVRRASGPTFRTGELFF
J gene: TRBJ2-2
clone size: .
V gene: TRBV5-1
D gene: TRBD2

CDR3 DNA: TGCGCCAGCAGCTTGGAAACTAGTACAGTAGCTTTCTTT
CDR3 protein: CASSLETSTVAFF
J gene: TRBJ1-1
clone size: .
V gene: TRBV5-1
D gene: .

CDR3 DNA: TGTGCCAGCAGCAAAGGGGACAGTAAAGTCACTGAAGCTTTCTTT
CDR3 protein: CASSKGDSKVTEAFF
J gene: TRBJ1-1
clone size: .
V gene: TRBV21-1
D gene: .

CDR3 DNA: TGCGCCAGCAGCGCACAGGCCTCCTACGAGCAGTACTTC
CDR3 protein: CASSAQASYEQYF
J gene: TRBJ2-7
clone size: medium-sized
V gene: TRBV5-1
D gene: .

CDR3 DNA: TGTGCCAGCAGCCAAGACGGACGTGAAGCTTTCTTT
CDR3 protein: CASSQDGREAFF
J gene: TRBJ1-1
clone size: .
V gene: TRBV6-6
D gene: .

CDR3 DNA: TGTGCCAGCAGCTCAGGGACCTCAGAGACCCAGTACTTC
CDR3 protein: CASSSGTSETQYF
J gene: TRBJ2-5
clone size: .
V gene: TRBV6-1
D gene: .

CDR3 DNA: TGTGCCAGCAGCTTTGGGCTAACGCTGGGTGAGCAGTTCTTC
CDR3 protein: CASSFGLTLGEQFF
J gene: TRBJ2-1
clone size: .
V gene: TRBV13
D gene: .

CDR3 DNA: TGCAGTGCTACAGAGACGGGTGAAGCTTTCTTT
CDR3 protein: CSATETGEAFF
J gene: TRBJ1-1
clone size: .
V gene: TRBV20-1
D gene: .

CDR3 DNA: TGTGCCAGCAGCGGACAGGGTCATTTTACAGATACGCAGTATTTT
CDR3 protein: CASSGQGHFTDTQYF
J gene: TRBJ2-3
clone size: .
V gene: TRBV9
D gene: TRBD1

CDR3 DNA: TGTGCCAGTAGTATAGCGCGGACTAGCGATAATGAGCAGTTCTTC
CDR3 protein: CASSIARTSDNEQFF
J gene: TRBJ2-1
clone size: .
V gene: TRBV19
D gene: TRBD2

CDR3 DNA: TGTGCCAGCAGCTTAGACAGAGAGACCCAGTACTTC
CDR3 protein: CASSLDRETQYF
J gene: TRBJ2-5
clone size: once
V gene: TRBV11-3
D gene: .

CDR3 DNA: TGTGCCAGCAGCTGGGGGAGCTCCTACAATGAGCAGTTCTTC
CDR3 protein: CASSWGSSYNEQFF
J gene: TRBJ2-1
clone size: .
V gene: TRBV11-2
D gene: .

CDR3 DNA: TGTGCCAGCAGAGAGACAGGGAACAAGGGGGCTTTCTTT
CDR3 protein: CASRETGNKGAFF
J gene: TRBJ1-1
clone size: once
V gene: TRBV6-5
D gene: TRBD1

CDR3 DNA: TGTGCCAGCTCACGAGCAACGACGGACTATGGCTACACCTTC
CDR3 protein: CASSRATTDYGYTF
J gene: TRBJ1-2
clone size: .
V gene: TRBV18
D gene: .

CDR3 DNA: TGTGCCAGCTCACTCCTGGGGCAGGGGAGGGTTCGGAACACTGAAGCTTTCTTT
CDR3 protein: CASSLLGQGRVRNTEAFF
J gene: TRBJ1-1
clone size: .
V gene: TRBV18
D gene: .

CDR3 DNA: TGTGCCATCAGTGAGTTGGGGGGGAGTGAAAAACTGTTTTTT
CDR3 protein: CAISELGGSEKLFF
J gene: TRBJ1-4
clone size: once
V gene: TRBV10-3
D gene: .

CDR3 DNA: TGTGCCAGCAGCTTGAGCGGGATTATCTACAATGAGCAGTTCTTC
CDR3 protein: CASSLSGIIYNEQFF
J gene: TRBJ2-1
clone size: .
V gene: TRBV5-4
D gene: TRBD2

CDR3 DNA: TGTGCCAGCAGCCCGGGACAGGGGGCGTCAGATACGCAGTATTTT
CDR3 protein: CASSPGQGASDTQYF
J gene: TRBJ2-3
clone size: .
V gene: TRBV13
D gene: TRBD1

CDR3 DNA: TGCGCCAGCAGCTTGGCCCCGAGCAATCAGCCCCAGCATTTT
CDR3 protein: CASSLAPSNQPQHF
J gene: TRBJ1-5
clone size: once
V gene: TRBV5-1
D gene: .

CDR3 DNA: TGTGCCAGCACTCCAGGGCAAGGGCGCAAGCAGTTCTTC
CDR3 protein: CASTPGQGRKQFF
J gene: TRBJ2-1
clone size: .
V gene: TRBV6-6
D gene: .

CDR3 DNA: TGTGCCAGTAGTCTCCGTGTGGCTAGCGGGAGGGCCCCGAACCAGAACACCGGGGAGCTGTTTTTT
CDR3 protein: CASSLRVASGRAPNQNTGELFF
J gene: TRBJ2-2
clone size: few
V gene: TRBV19
D gene: TRBD2

CDR3 DNA: TGTGCCAGTACGACTACGGCCGGGACAGGGGAAGCTTTCTTT
CDR3 protein: CASTTTAGTGEAFF
J gene: TRBJ1-1
clone size: .
V gene: TRBV19
D gene: TRBD1

CDR3 DNA: TGTGCCAGCTCACTTAACAGAGAGAACACTGAAGCTTTCTTT
CDR3 protein: CASSLNRENTEAFF
J gene: TRBJ1-1
clone size: once
V gene: TRBV18
D gene: .

CDR3 DNA: TGTGCCTGGAGTGTTTCTGTTGCGTCTAGCGGGAGCCTGAGGAATGAGCAGTTCTTC
CDR3 protein: CAWSVSVASSGSLRNEQFF
J gene: TRBJ2-1
clone size: .
V gene: TRBV30
D gene: TRBD2

CDR3 DNA: TGTGCCAGCAGCCTAGAGGGGGGCCCAGATACGCAGTATTTT
CDR3 protein: CASSLEGGPDTQYF
J gene: TRBJ2-3
clone size: .
V gene: TRBV6-1
D gene: .

CDR3 DNA: TGTGCCAGCAGCCTAAGGACAGGGTTCACCGGGGAGCTGTTTTTT
CDR3 protein: CASSLRTGFTGELFF
J gene: TRBJ2-2
clone size: .
V gene: TRBV7-2
D gene: TRBD1

CDR3 DNA: TGTGCCAGCAGCCAGATAGCGGGACTACAAGAGACCCAGTACTTC
CDR3 protein: CASSQIAGLQETQYF
J gene: TRBJ2-5
clone size: .
V gene: TRBV14
D gene: TRBD2

CDR3 DNA: TGTGCCAGCAGGGAAGGGACAGCCAGGCGTCTAATAGCTTTCTTT
CDR3 protein: CASREGTARRLIAFF
J gene: TRBJ1-1
clone size: .
V gene: TRBV6-6
D gene: TRBD1

CDR3 DNA: TGCAGCGTTGGAACCCAGGGGGGAGGCTACACCTTC
CDR3 protein: CSVGTQGGGYTF
J gene: TRBJ1-2
clone size: .
V gene: TRBV29-1
D gene: TRBD1